This TCR beta chain was captured in a study of prognosis after radiotherapy for stage I lung cancer. V was clipped by 7 bases and J by 3 bases, with 12 bases between them. The CDR3 contains 14 residues. Germline CDR1 is MNHNS and CDR2 is SASEGT. Amplification of TCR beta CDR3 from genomic DNA used two-round multiplex PCR. Gene-specific primers for each TRBV and TRBJ gene drove first-round PCR. TCRdb reprocessed the multiplex PCR reads with MiXCR, giving one entry per CDR3 protein. The profile shows more than 13,000 distinct CDR3 sequences, 25% to 30% of them singletons. Study-level findings and limits: Some patients went on to develop distant metastases. Their Shannon entropy after stereotactic body radiation therapy was lower, and its change from baseline was also lower.

A word on this clonotype: The antigen is undetermined.

The origin of this receptor is a donor aged 50 or older with non-small cell lung cancer. V is TRBV6-1 and J is TRBJ2-2, with D possibly being TRBD1 (6 bases). The specimen comprised PBMCs, sampled before or after stereotactic body radiation therapy (not recorded which). The CDR3 reads CASTKEGDTGELFF. The CDR3 bases are TGTGCCAGCACGAAAGAGGGGGACACCGGGGAGCTGTTTTTT.